Listed below are T cell receptor beta chains from one sample, sequenced in a study of T cells in Graves' hyperthyroidism and ophthalmopathy. In TCRdb, the multiplex PCR reads were re-called with MiXCR into one record per CDR3 protein. Seen here are about 400,000 distinct CDR3 sequences, about an eighth observed once, and the top ten hold approximately 5.3%. Input material: blood. The receptor set was obtained from a woman aged 18-29 years with Graves' hyperthyroidism. CDR3s include the opening cysteine and the closing phenylalanine or tryptophan. The D gene is left open where the match is weak. Only some rows state a clone size, as once, few, many or a class for expanded clones.

TRBJ2-7 many 15 TRBV5-5 TRBD1 CASSLEGQATYEQYF TGTGCCAGCAGCCTGGAGGGACAGGCAACCTACGAGCAGTACTTC
TRBJ2-1 many 16 TRBV9 TRBD2 CASSVRASGIYNEQFF TGTGCCAGCAGCGTAAGGGCTAGCGGGATCTACAATGAGCAGTTCTTC
TRBJ2-2 - 16 TRBV6-5 - CASSYRRTANTGELFF TGTGCCAGCAGTTACAGAAGGACTGCGAACACCGGGGAGCTGTTTTTT
TRBJ1-1 many 18 TRBV7-9 - CASSPISLRESAATEAFF TGTGCCAGCAGCCCAATCTCTCTCAGGGAGTCAGCAGCCACTGAAGCTTTCTTT
TRBJ2-7 few 16 TRBV28 - CASSFYGAQSSYEQYF TGTGCCAGCAGTTTTTACGGCGCTCAAAGCTCCTACGAGCAGTACTTC
TRBJ2-7 many 12 TRBV30 - CAWSLGWYEQYF TGTGCCTGGAGTCTTGGGTGGTACGAGCAGTACTTC
TRBJ2-2 - 14 TRBV3-1 - CASSQNRVSGELFF TGTGCCAGCAGCCAAAACAGGGTATCCGGGGAGCTGTTTTTT
TRBJ2-7 - 16 TRBV2 TRBD1 CASSEGRTGLLYEQYF TGTGCCAGCAGTGAGGGGAGGACAGGGCTCCTCTACGAGCAGTACTTC
TRBJ1-1 many 14 TRBV13 - CASSFRDENTEAFF TGTGCCAGCAGCTTCCGGGACGAGAACACTGAAGCTTTCTTT
TRBJ1-5 few 13 TRBV19 - CASSIIEGQPQHF TGTGCCAGTAGTATTATTGAGGGGCAGCCCCAGCATTTT
TRBJ2-7 - 12 TRBV12-3/TRBV12-4 - CASSSAVYEQYF TGTGCCAGCAGTTCGGCAGTATACGAGCAGTACTTC
TRBJ2-1 - 13 TRBV5-6 TRBD1 CASSLPGGGEQFF TGTGCCAGCAGCTTGCCAGGGGGCGGTGAGCAGTTCTTC
TRBJ2-2 many 13 TRBV11-2 - CASSLDLAGELFF TGTGCCAGCAGCTTAGATTTGGCCGGGGAGCTGTTTTTT
TRBJ1-2 - 13 TRBV5-1 - CASSLALNYGYTF TGCGCCAGCAGCTTAGCACTAAACTATGGCTACACCTTC
TRBJ2-1 many 15 TRBV5-1 - CASTYSGTANNEQFF TGCGCCAGCACATATAGCGGGACAGCCAACAATGAGCAGTTCTTC
TRBJ2-7 - 14 TRBV2 - CASSYSSGVGEQYF TGTGCCAGCAGTTACTCGTCAGGGGTCGGCGAGCAGTACTTC
TRBJ2-1 - 14 TRBV12-3/TRBV12-4 TRBD2 CASSLLSGSNEQFF TGTGCCAGCAGTTTACTGAGCGGGAGTAATGAGCAGTTCTTC
TRBJ2-7 - 13 TRBV10-3 - CAISLTGVGEQYF TGTGCCATCAGTTTAACGGGAGTGGGTGAGCAGTACTTC
TRBJ2-3 many 18 TRBV14 - CASSHFLWGHHFTDTQYF TGTGCCAGCAGCCATTTTTTGTGGGGACACCACTTCACAGATACGCAGTATTTT
TRBJ2-7 many 15 TRBV2 TRBD1 CASRSVTDRGSEQYF TGTGCCAGCAGATCGGTCACAGACAGGGGGTCCGAGCAGTACTTC
TRBJ2-3 many 16 TRBV11-2 TRBD2 CASSLVGGGGTDTQYF TGTGCCAGCAGCTTAGTTGGGGGAGGGGGCACAGATACGCAGTATTTT
TRBJ2-1 - 14 TRBV19 - CASSITPGAGEQFF TGTGCCAGTAGTATAACCCCTGGGGCCGGTGAGCAGTTCTTC
TRBJ1-1 many 13 TRBV27 - CASSPFGGTEAFF TGTGCCAGCAGTCCCTTTGGTGGGACTGAAGCTTTCTTT
TRBJ2-3 few 18 TRBV7-2 TRBD1 CASSLEGPGQGGADTQYF TGTGCCAGCAGCTTAGAAGGGCCGGGACAGGGGGGGGCAGATACGCAGTATTTT
TRBJ2-5 few 19 TRBV7-9 - CASRLLTRRGQESQETQYF TGTGCCAGCAGATTACTCACAAGGAGGGGCCAAGAATCCCAAGAGACCCAGTACTTC
TRBJ2-7 many 12 TRBV12-3/TRBV12-4 - CASNRVGYEQYF TGTGCCAGCAATCGAGTCGGTTACGAGCAGTACTTC
TRBJ2-7 many 15 TRBV27 TRBD1 CASSSLQGYNYEQYF TGTGCCAGCAGTTCGCTACAGGGGTATAATTACGAGCAGTACTTC
TRBJ1-1 many 14 TRBV6-1 - CASSAPGHNTEAFF TGTGCCAGCAGTGCGCCGGGCCACAACACTGAAGCTTTCTTT
TRBJ1-5 many 15 TRBV6-2/TRBV6-3 - CASSPRPISNQPQHF TGTGCCAGCAGTCCCCGGCCGATTAGCAATCAGCCCCAGCATTTT
TRBJ2-1 many 11 TRBV20-1 - CSARNYNEQFF TGCAGTGCTAGAAACTACAATGAGCAGTTCTTC
TRBJ1-2 many 14 TRBV2 - CASSEKYLSIGYTF TGTGCCAGCAGTGAAAAGTACCTTTCGATTGGCTACACCTTC
TRBJ1-2 few 14 TRBV7-2 - CASSATTVPDGYTF TGTGCCAGCAGCGCAACGACCGTACCAGATGGCTACACCTTC
TRBJ2-1 many 13 TRBV28 TRBD2 CASSGTNYNEQFF TGTGCCAGCAGTGGGACTAATTACAATGAGCAGTTCTTC
TRBJ1-4 many 14 TRBV7-2 - CASTTGQGGEKLFF TGTGCCAGCACCACGGGCCAGGGTGGTGAAAAACTGTTTTTT
TRBJ2-7 few 12 TRBV15 - CATSRGGNEQYF TGTGCCACCAGCAGAGGGGGAAATGAGCAGTACTTC
TRBJ2-3 many 13 TRBV2 TRBD1 CATRQGSTDTQYF TGTGCCACCCGACAGGGAAGCACAGATACGCAGTATTTT
TRBJ2-1 - 12 TRBV9 - CASSVEPGEQFF TGTGCCAGCAGCGTAGAACCGGGTGAGCAGTTCTTC
TRBJ2-5 many 14 TRBV20-1 TRBD2 CSAREGTSGKTQYF TGCAGTGCTAGAGAGGGGACTAGCGGGAAGACCCAGTACTTC
TRBJ1-3 - 22 TRBV27 TRBD1 CASSLLRLRQGEEMGSGNTIYF TGTGCCAGCAGTTTGTTACGGCTTCGACAGGGAGAGGAGATGGGCTCTGGAAACACCATATATTTT
TRBJ1-5 many 13 TRBV7-9 - CASSPGGVQPQHF TGTGCCAGCAGCCCAGGAGGGGTTCAGCCCCAGCATTTT
TRBJ2-1 many 14 TRBV3-1 - CASSSWDKRNEQFF TGTGCCAGCAGCTCGTGGGACAAGCGGAATGAGCAGTTCTTC
TRBJ1-6 many 16 TRBV28 TRBD1 CASSLPGQGSGSPLHF TGTGCCAGCAGTCTCCCGGGACAGGGTAGTGGTTCACCCCTCCACTTT
TRBJ1-5 many 14 TRBV6-5 TRBD1 CASSYSTGGQPQHF TGTGCCAGCAGTTACTCGACAGGGGGTCAGCCCCAGCATTTT
TRBJ1-5 many 17 TRBV6-6 - CASSYSIPGTGAQPQHF TGTGCCAGCAGTTACTCGATCCCGGGAACGGGTGCTCAGCCCCAGCATTTT
TRBJ2-3 many 14 TRBV18 - CASSLRTSTDTQYF TGTGCCAGCTCACTGAGGACCAGCACAGATACGCAGTATTTT
TRBJ2-4 many 16 TRBV7-2 TRBD1 CASSTRDSWDKNIQYF TGTGCCAGCAGCACCCGGGACAGTTGGGACAAAAACATTCAGTACTTC
TRBJ2-3 - 15 TRBV6-2/TRBV6-3 TRBD2 CASSYPGGSTDTQYF TGTGCCAGCAGCTATCCCGGGGGGAGCACAGATACGCAGTATTTT
TRBJ1-2 - 14 TRBV9 TRBD1 CASSVAGTDYGYTF TGTGCCAGCAGCGTGGCCGGGACAGATTATGGCTACACCTTC
TRBJ2-7 many 15 TRBV20-1 TRBD2 CSARDDLAGNYEQYF TGCAGTGCTAGAGATGACTTAGCGGGGAACTACGAGCAGTACTTC
TRBJ2-7 - 15 TRBV6-1 - CASSAPRRGTYEQYF TGTGCCAGCAGTGCCCCCAGGCGGGGCACCTACGAGCAGTACTTC
TRBJ2-1 many 13 TRBV29-1 TRBD2 CSVGSGRAPEQFF TGCAGCGTTGGTAGCGGGAGGGCCCCTGAGCAGTTCTTC